A single sample gave rise to the 13 T cell receptor beta chains below, sequenced in a study of OX40 agonist ivuxolimab in advanced cancers. The protocol was immunoSEQ multiplex PCR, while the TCRdb copy is restricted to in-frame clones and leaves out a portion. The sample records 70,000 to 85,000 clones, less than 90% being singletons. Sequencing was performed on CD4+ or CD8+ T cells sorted from blood, taken in a trial of the OX40 agonist ivuxolimab. The receptors come from an adult with an advanced solid tumor such as melanoma, head and neck, liver or kidney cancer.

This chain connects TRBV10-3 to TRBJ2-7; 7 bases agree with TRBD1. Germline loops: CDR1 ENHRY, CDR2 SYGVKD. The CDR3 is made up of 13 amino acids. The ends lost 9 bases at V and 5 bases at J; junction bases unmatched: 10. CDR3 sequence (DNA): TGTGCCATTATGGACAGGTATTCCAACGAGCAGTACTTC. It translates to CAIMDRYSNEQYF.

The chain joins TRBV9 to TRBJ2-7; unclear D gene. V was clipped by 4 bases and J by 5 bases, with 13 bases between them. Germline-derived CDR1 and CDR2 are SGDLS and YYNGEE. The CDR3 length is 13 residues. CDR3 loop: CASSPSAANEQYF. CDR3 DNA: TGTGCCAGCAGCCCCTCGGCCGCGAACGAGCAGTACTTC.

The chain combines TRBV7-3 with TRBJ1-1; D may be TRBD1 (6 bases). This CDR3 has 13 residues. The V gene's germline CDR1 is SGHTA and CDR2 FQGTGA. V was trimmed by 5 bases and J by 3 bases, leaving 10 bases between them. CDR3 residues: CASSANRDTEAFF. The CDR3 coding sequence is TGTGCCAGCAGCGCCAACAGGGACACTGAAGCTTTCTTT.

The chain couples TRBV5-1 to TRBJ1-4; perhaps TRBD1 as D (5 bases). Trimming stripped 0 bases from V and 4 bases from J, with 10 bases between. The CDR3 has 15 residues. Germline V gene data show CDR1 as SGHRS and CDR2 as YFSETQ. CDR3 in amino acids: CASSLGGTDNEKLFF. Written as DNA, the CDR3 is TGCGCCAGCAGCTTGGGGGGGACCGATAATGAAAAACTGTTTTTT. Full variable domain (outside the CDR3, taken from reference TRBV5-1 and TRBJ1-4): KAGVTQTPRYLIKTRGQQVTLSCSPISGHRSVSWYQQTPGQGLQFLFEYFSETQRNKGNFPGRFSGRQFSNSRSEMNVSTLELGDSALYLCASSLGGTDNEKLFFGSGTQLSVL.

In its sample, this clone was seen once. The chain is built from TRBV14 and TRBJ2-6; unclear D gene. CDR3 length equals 13 residues. V was shortened by 5 bases and J by 5 bases, with 7 bases between the two germline ends. Germline lookup yields CDR1 SGHDN and CDR2 FVKESK. The CDR3 spells CASSWHRANVLTF. CDR3 sequence (DNA): TGTGCCAGCAGCTGGCACAGGGCCAACGTCCTGACTTTC.

The V and J genes are TRBV7-2 and TRBJ1-5; D remains unclear. Germline lookup yields CDR1 SGHTA and CDR2 FQGNSA. The V end lost 2 bases, the J end lost 5 bases, and 4 bases lay between the germline ends. This CDR3 is 12 amino acids long. The CDR3 reads CASSLMDQPQHF. In nucleotides, the CDR3 is TGTGCCAGCAGCTTAATGGATCAGCCCCAGCATTTT.

The chain links TRBV19 to TRBJ2-2; D uncertain. Germline CDR1 is LNHDA and CDR2 is SQIVND (reference sequence). With 7 bases removed from V and 4 bases from J, the gap between germline ends came to 19 bases. The CDR3 sequence is 16 residues long. CDR3 protein: CASTPWMSEFTGELFF. The CDR3 region has the DNA TGTGCCAGTACCCCCTGGATGAGCGAATTCACCGGGGAGCTGTTTTTT.

V usage is TRBV18 and J usage is TRBJ2-3; D call uncertain. V shed 3 bases and J shed 5 bases, with 12 bases lying between them. The CDR3 runs to 14 residues. Germline V gives CDR1 KGHSH, CDR2 LQKENI. CDR3 residues: CASSPGASQDTQYF. DNA for the CDR3: TGTGCCAGCTCACCTGGAGCTAGTCAAGATACGCAGTATTTT.

The CDR3 region has the DNA TGTGCCAGCAGACCGGTGGGGTACAATGAGCAGTTCTTC. Protein: CASRPVGYNEQFF. The V call is TRBV7-2, the J call TRBJ2-1; unclear D gene. Between the trimmed V and J ends, which lost 6 bases and 4 bases, there was a span of 10 bases. The CDR3 has 13 residues. Germline V gene data show CDR1 as SGHTA and CDR2 as FQGNSA.

The chain links TRBV29-1 to TRBJ2-7, with a weak D call TRBD2 (7 bases). The V end was cut by 4 bases, the J end by 2 bases, with 21 bases between. Germline lookup yields CDR1 SQVTM and CDR2 ANQGSEA. The CDR3 length is 16 residues. The CDR3 loop reads CSVVGQRGGVTYEQYF. CDR3 DNA sequence: TGCAGCGTTGTTGGACAGCGCGGGGGAGTGACCTACGAGCAGTACTTC.

The rearrangement joins TRBV7-2 to TRBJ1-2, with D perhaps matching TRBD1 (5 bases). The V end lost 5 bases, the J end lost 4 bases, and 14 bases lay between the germline ends. The CDR3 runs 14 residues. Germline values: CDR1 SGHTA, CDR2 FQGNSA. This chain's CDR3 is CASSQLGTVYGYTF. As DNA, the CDR3 is TGTGCCAGCAGCCAACTCGGGACGGTCTATGGCTACACCTTC. The entire variable domain, with the rest obtained from reference TRBV7-2 and TRBJ1-2, is as follows: GAGVSQSPSNKVTEKGKDVELRCDPISGHTALYWYRQSLGQGLEFLIYFQGNSAPDKSGLPSDRFSAERTGGSVSTLTIQRTQQEDSAVYLCASSQLGTVYGYTFGSGTRLTVV.

The chain links TRBV7-8 to TRBJ1-6; D uncertain. The CDR3 extends over 14 amino acids. V lost 1 base and J lost 8, with 9 bases in between. Germline CDR1 is SGHVS and CDR2 is FQNEAQ. CDR3 loop: CASSLGSSDSPLHF. The CDR3 DNA follows: TGTGCCAGCAGCTTAGGCAGTTCGGATTCACCCCTCCACTTT.

This clone appeared once. V usage is TRBV4-2 and J usage is TRBJ2-1; D gene uncertain. The CDR3 is made up of 13 amino acids. Trimming removed 1 base from V and 9 bases from J, with 10 bases in between. Per germline, CDR1 LGHNA and CDR2 YNFKEQ. DNA for the CDR3: TGTGCCAGCAGCCAAGCCCCTTTGGGTGAGCAGTTCTTC. This encodes CASSQAPLGEQFF.